In its sample, the clone carrying this T cell receptor beta chain was seen a few times. Antigen unknown. The sample comes from a study of CD8+ T cells in alopecia areata. Study-wide results and caveats: The study found higher clonality in lesional than normal scalp, especially in alopecia totalis/universalis.

Once RNA had been extracted, it was reverse transcribed into cDNA to act as the sequencing template. Repertoires were generated with immunoSEQ multiplex PCR, while TCRdb's copy carries only in-frame clones and drops some. Among about 110,000 clones, approximately 59% were seen once, and the ten largest hold 20% to 25%. This CDR3 is built from 16 residues. V was clipped by 0 bases and J by 6 bases, with 15 bases between them. In germline, CDR1 is PRHDT, CDR2 FYEKMQ (reference sequence). The sequencing input was CD8+ T cells sorted from blood. V usage is TRBV13 and J usage is TRBJ2-1; D possibly uses TRBD1 or TRBD2 (5 bases each). The clonotype originates from a human donor in good health. CDR3 DNA sequence: TGTGCCAGCAGCTTAGGATGGTCGGGGCAGGGCAATGAGCAGTTCTTC. This encodes CASSLGWSGQGNEQFF. Supplemented by reference TRBV13 and TRBJ2-1, the full variable domain reads AAGVIQSPRHLIKEKRETATLKCYPIPRHDTVYWYQQGPGQDPQFLISFYEKMQSDKGSIPDRFSAQQFSDYHSELNMSSLELGDSALYFCASSLGWSGQGNEQFFGPGTRLTVL.